These 29 T cell receptor beta chains were sequenced from one sample in a study of blood T cells in healthy people across ages. A second roughly 6 to 11 cycle PCR used barcoded and J-beta primers. In TCRdb, the 5' RACE reads were re-called with MiXCR into one record per CDR3 protein. The sample has approximately 880,000 distinct CDR3 sequences, 40% to 60% seen once. Sequences were obtained from blood. The receptors shown here come from a young man in good health.

V usage is TRBV27 and J usage is TRBJ1-1; unclear D gene. Germline CDR1 is MNHEY and CDR2 is SMNVEV (reference sequence). V was trimmed by 6 bases and J by 1 base, leaving 12 bases between them. The CDR3 contains 14 residues. This CDR3 reads CASRPLSGNTEAFF. Written as DNA, the CDR3 is TGTGCCAGCAGGCCTCTCTCAGGGAACACTGAAGCTTTCTTT.

There are many counts of this clonotype. This chain uses TRBV2 with TRBJ1-6, with a weak D call TRBD1 (6 bases). Germline V CDR1 and CDR2: SNHLY, FYNNEI. This CDR3 comprises 12 residues. The V and J ends lost 8 bases and 9 bases respectively, with 11 bases between them. CDR3 in amino acids: CASGQKFSPLHF. CDR3 nucleotide sequence: TGTGCCAGCGGACAGAAATTTTCACCCCTCCACTTT. Combining the CDR3 with reference TRBV2 and TRBJ1-6 gives the whole variable domain EPEVTQTPSHQVTQMGQEVILRCVPISNHLYFYWYRQILGQKVEFLVSFYNNEISEKSEIFDDQFSVERPDGSNFTLKIRSTKLEDSAMYFCASGQKFSPLHFGNGTRLTVT.

The chain couples TRBV12-3 or TRBV12-4 to TRBJ2-3; 12 bases line up with TRBD2. Trimming cost V 6 bases and J 6 bases; bases outside gene matches: 7. This CDR3 comprises 15 residues. CDR3 region: CASSLAGGQSDTQYF. DNA for the CDR3: TGTGCCAGCAGCCTAGCGGGGGGGCAATCCGATACGCAGTATTTT.

The rearrangement links TRBV20-1 to TRBJ2-5, with D perhaps matching TRBD1 (6 bases). The closer fit of TRBJ2-7 to the DNA end suggests the J call may be wrong. CDR1 DFQATT and CDR2 SNEGSKA come from the germline V gene (reference sequence). The CDR3 has 12 residues. The CDR3 DNA reads TGCAGTCAACGGGACACGGGGTCCGAGCAGTACTTC. Protein: CSQRDTGSEQYF.

This clonotype was detected ten times or more. The rearrangement uses TRBV18 and TRBJ2-7; 8 bases fit TRBD1. Germline-derived CDR1 and CDR2 are KGHSH and LQKENI. The CDR3 spans 14 residues. V dropped 8 bases and J dropped 2; count of bases not matched to a gene: 8. The CDR3 loop is CASSPGTGPYEQYF. Written as DNA, the CDR3 is TGTGCCAGCAGTCCCGGGACAGGACCCTACGAGCAGTACTTC. Together with reference TRBV18 and TRBJ2-7, the CDR3 gives the full variable domain: NAGVMQNPRHLVRRRGQEARLRCSPMKGHSHVYWYRQLPEEGLKFMVYLQKENIIDESGMPKERFSAEFPKEGPSILRIQQVVRGDSAAYFCASSPGTGPYEQYFGPGTRLTVT.

A few counts support this clonotype. V usage is TRBV27 and J usage is TRBJ1-1, with TRBD1 as a possible D gene (5 bases). This CDR3 spans 15 amino acids. V was clipped by 7 bases and J by 0 bases, with 15 bases between them. CDR1 MNHEY and CDR2 SMNVEV come from the germline V gene (reference sequence). The CDR3 region has the DNA TGTGCCAGCACCCAGATCGGGGCCATGAACACTGAAGCTTTCTTT. Translated: CASTQIGAMNTEAFF.

This chain links TRBV20-1 with TRBJ2-7; 7 bases align to TRBD1. Trimming cost V 6 bases and J 2 bases; bases outside gene matches: 10. There are 14 residues in the CDR3. Germline values: CDR1 DFQATT, CDR2 SNEGSKA (reference sequence). The CDR3 nucleotides read TGCAGTGCCCGCTCGGACAGGTCACCCTACGAGCAGTACTTC. This translates into CSARSDRSPYEQYF.

V gene TRBV30 combines with J gene TRBJ2-3; D remains unclear. The germline CDR1 and CDR2 sequences are GTSNPN and SVGIG (reference sequence). Trimming removed 5 bases from V and 1 base from J, with 10 bases in between. The CDR3 is 13 residues long. The CDR3 protein is CAWSLRGTDTQYF. The CDR3, as DNA: TGTGCCTGGTCCTTAAGGGGCACAGATACGCAGTATTTT.

This CDR3 is CASSLGSSGGMDTQYF. As DNA, the CDR3 is TGTGCCAGCAGCTTAGGCTCGAGCGGGGGGATGGATACGCAGTATTTT. The genes are TRBV11-2 and TRBJ2-3; 9 bases match TRBD2. CDR1 is SGHAT, CDR2 FQNNGV, per germline. The V and J ends lost 1 base and 6 bases, in that order; junction bases with no gene match: 8. This CDR3 contains 16 residues.

The chain couples TRBV12-3 or TRBV12-4 to TRBJ2-1, with TRBD1 as a possible D gene (5 bases). This CDR3 comprises 12 residues. Trimming cost V 7 bases and J 8 bases, with 12 bases left between them. The CDR3: CASNQGRDEQFF. In DNA, the CDR3 is TGTGCCAGCAACCAGGGTCGGGATGAGCAGTTCTTC.

CDR3 nucleotides: TGTGCCTGGAGTGTACAGGACATAGCTTTCTTT. As protein: CAWSVQDIAFF. The rearrangement joins TRBV30 to TRBJ1-1, with D possibly being TRBD1 (5 bases). Trimming removed 0 bases from V and 10 bases from J, with 9 bases in between. Germline CDR1 GTSNPN, CDR2 SVGIG (reference sequence). The CDR3 has 11 amino acids.

The chain joins TRBV7-2 to TRBJ1-2, with D hard to call. Trimming took 5 bases from V and 7 from J, leaving 17 bases between them. CDR3 length equals 14 residues. Germline values: CDR1 SGHTA, CDR2 FQGNSA. The CDR3 coding sequence is TGTGCCAGCAGCCCCTCAGGCCGGGTGGGTGGCTACACCTTC. Encoded protein: CASSPSGRVGGYTF.

J is TRBJ1-5 and V is TRBV21-1; TRBD1, the D gene given by the table, was not confirmed from the DNA. TRBV21-1 is a pseudogene segment. The CDR3 covers 17 residues. The CDR3 loop is CASSKEGNRGRGQPQHF. CDR3 nucleotides: TGTGCCAGCAGCAAAGAAGGGAACAGGGGGCGCGGGCAGCCCCAGCATTTT.

This clonotype was seen a handful of times. The chain employs TRBV5-8 and TRBJ2-5; D is undetermined. The CDR3 runs 15 residues. Trimming removed 0 bases from V and 0 bases from J, with 9 bases in between. Germline V lookup: CDR1 SGHTS, CDR2 YDEGEE. The CDR3 sequence is CASSLGSQDQETQYF. The CDR3 region has the DNA TGTGCCAGCAGCTTGGGAAGCCAGGACCAAGAGACCCAGTACTTC.

This chain connects TRBV20-1 to TRBJ1-6, with D perhaps matching TRBD1 (6 bases). Deletions cut 5 bases from V and 0 bases from J, with 23 bases between. CDR1 is DFQATT and CDR2 is SNEGSKA in the germline V gene (reference sequence). The CDR3 contains 19 residues. CDR3 coding DNA: TGCAGTGCTCGCCCTAGTCGACAGGTTACGAGCTCCTATAATTCACCCCTCCACTTT. Its protein is CSARPSRQVTSSYNSPLHF.

This chain links TRBV7-2 with TRBJ2-5; TRBD2 matches 13 bases. Germline lookup yields CDR1 SGHTA and CDR2 FQGNSA. J lost 9 bases, V lost 5 bases, and 9 bases had no gene match. This CDR3 is 15 amino acids long. The chain's CDR3 is CASSLGLAGRWPQYF. The CDR3 coding sequence is TGTGCCAGCAGCCTGGGACTAGCGGGGCGTTGGCCCCAGTACTTC.

The chain couples TRBV29-1 to TRBJ2-4; D ambiguous. The J call may not be correct, given that the DNA end is closer to TRBJ2-7. The germline CDR1 and CDR2 sequences are SQVTM and ANQGSEA. This CDR3 is built from 12 residues. The CDR3 region has the DNA TGCAGCGTTGAACTAGGACCCTACGAGCAGTACTTC. This codes for CSVELGPYEQYF.

In its sample, this clonotype was seen many times. This sequence joins TRBV20-1 and TRBJ2-1; D is perhaps TRBD2 (5 bases). The CDR3 runs 17 residues. The germline V and J ends were trimmed by 6 bases and 1 base, with 22 bases remaining between them. The germline V gene encodes CDR1 DFQATT and CDR2 SNEGSKA (reference sequence). The CDR3 spells CSALPGGPGGSYNEQFF. The CDR3 nucleotides are TGCAGTGCCCTCCCTGGCGGACCCGGCGGGTCCTACAATGAGCAGTTCTTC.

V is TRBV24-1 and J is TRBJ2-5, with 7 bases aligning to TRBD1. Germline trimming cut 2 bases from V and 1 base from J; bases unmatched to any gene: 12. This CDR3 has 18 residues. Germline V CDR1 and CDR2: KGHDR, SFDVKD. The CDR3 coding sequence is TGTGCCACCAGTGATTCCTGGGGACAGAATTACCTCCAAGAGACCCAGTACTTC. Its translation is CATSDSWGQNYLQETQYF.

The rearrangement uses TRBV18 and TRBJ1-1; D not certain. V lost 0 bases and J lost 4, with 6 bases in between. The V gene's germline CDR1 is KGHSH and CDR2 LQKENI. The CDR3 has 13 residues. The CDR3 DNA is TGTGCCAGCTCACCACCCTCAGTCACTGAAGCTTTCTTT. Its translation: CASSPPSVTEAFF.

This sequence joins TRBV6-5 and TRBJ2-3, with 9 bases that match TRBD2. The CDR3 is made up of 16 amino acids. The J segment lost 2 bases and the V segment lost 5 bases, leaving 8 bases of the junction unmatched. In germline, CDR1 is MNHEY, CDR2 SVGAGI. CDR3 loop: CASSTPQRGATDTQYF. CDR3 in DNA: TGTGCCAGCAGTACTCCCCAGCGGGGGGCCACAGATACGCAGTATTTT.

The J gene is TRBJ1-5, the V gene TRBV7-9; D is unclear. The CDR3 consists of 12 residues. The V and J ends lost 2 bases and 5 bases respectively, with 4 bases between them. Germline V lookup: CDR1 SEHNR, CDR2 FQNEAQ (reference sequence). Here the CDR3 reads CASSLLDQPQHF. The CDR3 DNA sequence: TGTGCCAGCAGCTTATTGGATCAGCCCCAGCATTTT.

The chain joins TRBV18 to TRBJ1-5; D not certain. This CDR3 region has 13 residues. Trimming shortened V by 3 bases and J by 5 bases, and 8 bases separated the two germline ends. Per germline, CDR1 KGHSH and CDR2 LQKENI. CDR3: CASSPDRHQPQHF. As DNA, the CDR3 is TGTGCCAGCTCACCGGACCGGCATCAGCCCCAGCATTTT.

The chain uses TRBV20-1 and TRBJ2-3; 8 positions agree with TRBD2. The CDR3 extends over 18 amino acids. Germline-derived CDR1 and CDR2 are DFQATT and SNEGSKA (reference sequence). V shed 6 bases and J 2 bases; nucleotides not matched to a gene: 19. The DNA for the CDR3 is TGCAGTGCCGCCAGGTCAAGCGGGAGTCTTTTTAACACAGATACGCAGTATTTT. It encodes CSAARSSGSLFNTDTQYF.

The chain couples TRBV28 to TRBJ2-7, with D hard to call. V was pared by 7 bases and J by 5 bases, with 18 bases between. This CDR3 has 14 residues. In germline, CDR1 is MDHEN, CDR2 SYDVKM. The DNA for the CDR3 is TGTGCCAGCACCATTAGAGCGCAACGCCACGAGCAGTACTTC. Translated, it gives CASTIRAQRHEQYF.

The chain combines TRBV20-1 with TRBJ2-7; D is possibly TRBD2 (7 bases). The germline V and J ends were trimmed by 0 bases and 7 bases, with 22 bases remaining between them. The CDR3 length is 16 residues. Germline V gene lookup returns CDR1 DFQATT and CDR2 SNEGSKA (reference sequence). CDR3 in DNA: TGCAGTGCTAGAGAATTCATAGTGGGGGGGCCGAAGGAGCAGTACTTC. Amino acid sequence: CSAREFIVGGPKEQYF.

Comments on this clonotype: An end of the junction differs from the germline gene, which may be a read error. The genes are TRBV25-1 and TRBJ2-1; D perhaps matches TRBD2 (7 bases). CDR3 length: 15 residues. The germline gives CDR1 MGHDK, CDR2 SYGVNS. This chain's CDR3 is CASSAGGANYNKQFF. In nucleotides, the CDR3 is TGTGCCAGCAGTGCTGGGGGGGCTAATTACAATAAGCAGTTCTTC. Full variable domain (rest looked up from reference TRBV25-1 and TRBJ2-1): EADIYQTPRYLVIGTGKKITLECSQTMGHDKMYWYQQDPGMELHLIHYSYGVNSTEKGDLSSESTVSRIRTEHFPLTLESARPSHTSQYLCASSAGGANYNKQFFGPGTRLTVL.

This rearrangement joins TRBV25-1 to TRBJ1-2, with TRBD1 as a possible D gene (5 bases). The germline V gene encodes CDR1 MGHDK and CDR2 SYGVNS. The CDR3 is made up of 14 amino acids. V lost 2 bases and J 8 bases, leaving 15 bases between the germline ends. CDR3 sequence reads: CASSEPRDGAGYTF. CDR3 sequence (DNA): TGTGCCAGCAGTGAACCCCGGGACGGGGCCGGCTACACCTTC.

The rearrangement uses TRBV24-1 and TRBJ2-3; 10 bases are a match to TRBD2. The CDR3 has 16 residues. Germline V CDR1 and CDR2: KGHDR, SFDVKD. With V trimmed by 4 bases and J by 4 bases, 7 bases remained unmatched. The CDR3 region is CATSDPLAGVADTQYF. The CDR3 region has the DNA TGTGCCACCAGTGACCCTCTAGCGGGGGTTGCAGATACGCAGTATTTT.